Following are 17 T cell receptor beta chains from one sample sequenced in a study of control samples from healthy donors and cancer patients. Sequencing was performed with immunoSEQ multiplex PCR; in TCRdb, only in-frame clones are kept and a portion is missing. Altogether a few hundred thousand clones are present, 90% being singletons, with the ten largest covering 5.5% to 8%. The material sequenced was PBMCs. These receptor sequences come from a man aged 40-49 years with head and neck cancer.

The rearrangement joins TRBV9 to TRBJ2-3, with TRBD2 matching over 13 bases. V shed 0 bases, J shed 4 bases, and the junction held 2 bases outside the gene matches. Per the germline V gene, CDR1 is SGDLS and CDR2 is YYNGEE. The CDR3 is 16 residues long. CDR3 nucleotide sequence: TGTGCCAGCAGCGTAGGACTAGCGGGGGGCGCAGATACGCAGTATTTT. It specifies CASSVGLAGGADTQYF. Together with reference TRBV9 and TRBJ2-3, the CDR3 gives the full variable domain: DSGVTQTPKHLITATGQRVTLRCSPRSGDLSVYWYQQSLDQGLQFLIQYYNGEERAKGNILERFSAQQFPDLHSELNLSSLELGDSALYFCASSVGLAGGADTQYFGPGTRLTVL.

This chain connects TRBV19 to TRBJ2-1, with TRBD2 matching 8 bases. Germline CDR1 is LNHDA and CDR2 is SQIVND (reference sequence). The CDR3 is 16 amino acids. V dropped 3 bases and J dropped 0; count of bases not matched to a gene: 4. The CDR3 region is CASSMVLAVSYNEQFF. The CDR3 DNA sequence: TGTGCCAGTAGTATGGTACTAGCGGTCTCCTACAATGAGCAGTTCTTC.

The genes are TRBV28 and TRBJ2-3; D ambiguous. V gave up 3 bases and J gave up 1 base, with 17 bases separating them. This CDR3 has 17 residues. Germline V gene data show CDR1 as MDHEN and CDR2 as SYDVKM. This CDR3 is CASSFLGARVGTDTQYF. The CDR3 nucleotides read TGTGCCAGCAGTTTCCTCGGCGCCCGGGTGGGCACAGATACGCAGTATTTT.

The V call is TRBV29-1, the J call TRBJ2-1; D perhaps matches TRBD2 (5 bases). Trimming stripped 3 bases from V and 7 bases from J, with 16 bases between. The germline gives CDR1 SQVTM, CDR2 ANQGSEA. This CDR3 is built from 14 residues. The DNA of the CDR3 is TGCAGCGTTGACCCAGGACCGCCGGGGAATGAGCAGTTCTTC. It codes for CSVDPGPPGNEQFF.

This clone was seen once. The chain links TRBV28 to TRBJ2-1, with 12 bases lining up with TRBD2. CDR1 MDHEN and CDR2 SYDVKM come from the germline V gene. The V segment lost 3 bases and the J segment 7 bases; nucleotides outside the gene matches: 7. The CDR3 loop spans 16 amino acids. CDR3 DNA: TGTGCCAGCAGTTTTCTAGCGGGAGGGTTGTTGAATGAGCAGTTCTTC. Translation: CASSFLAGGLLNEQFF.

The CDR3 loop reads CASSPVSLGENTEAFF. The DNA for the CDR3 is TGTGCCAGCAGCCCAGTAAGTCTGGGGGAGAACACTGAAGCTTTCTTT. The rearrangement joins TRBV7-6 to TRBJ1-1; possibly TRBD1 for D (5 bases). This CDR3 region has 16 residues. V was pared by 5 bases and J by 1 base, with 17 bases between. Germline V gene data show CDR1 as SGHVS and CDR2 as FNYEAQ.

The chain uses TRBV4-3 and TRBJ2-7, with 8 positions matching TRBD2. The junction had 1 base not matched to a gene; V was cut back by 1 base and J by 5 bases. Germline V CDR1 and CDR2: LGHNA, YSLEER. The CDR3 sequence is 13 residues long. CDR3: CASSQGGGNEQYF. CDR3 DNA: TGCGCCAGCAGCCAAGGCGGGGGGAACGAGCAGTACTTC.

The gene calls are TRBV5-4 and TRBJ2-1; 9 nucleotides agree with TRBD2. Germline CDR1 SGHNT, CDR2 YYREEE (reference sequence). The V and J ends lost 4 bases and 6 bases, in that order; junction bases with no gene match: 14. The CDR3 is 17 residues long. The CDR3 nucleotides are TGTGCCAGCAGCCCGAATCGGGGGGCGGGAGGGCCCAATGAGCAGTTCTTC. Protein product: CASSPNRGAGGPNEQFF.

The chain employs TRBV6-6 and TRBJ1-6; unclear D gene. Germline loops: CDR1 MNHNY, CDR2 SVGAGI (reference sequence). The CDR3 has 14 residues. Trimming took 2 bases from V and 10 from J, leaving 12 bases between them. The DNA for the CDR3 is TGTGCCAGCAGTTACGTTGTGGTCCGCTCACCCCTCCACTTT. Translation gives CASSYVVVRSPLHF.

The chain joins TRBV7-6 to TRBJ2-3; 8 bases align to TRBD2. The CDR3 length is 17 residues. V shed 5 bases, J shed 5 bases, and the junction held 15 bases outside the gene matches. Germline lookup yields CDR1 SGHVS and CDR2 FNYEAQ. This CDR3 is CASSPGKAGGRGDTQYF. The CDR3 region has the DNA TGTGCCAGCAGCCCGGGGAAGGCGGGGGGCCGGGGAGATACGCAGTATTTT.

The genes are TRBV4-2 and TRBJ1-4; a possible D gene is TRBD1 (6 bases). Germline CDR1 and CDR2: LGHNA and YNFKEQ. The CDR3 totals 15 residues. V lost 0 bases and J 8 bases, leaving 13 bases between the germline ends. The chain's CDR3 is CASSQDRGPQEKLFF. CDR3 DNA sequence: TGTGCCAGCAGCCAAGATCGGGGGCCGCAGGAAAAACTGTTTTTT.

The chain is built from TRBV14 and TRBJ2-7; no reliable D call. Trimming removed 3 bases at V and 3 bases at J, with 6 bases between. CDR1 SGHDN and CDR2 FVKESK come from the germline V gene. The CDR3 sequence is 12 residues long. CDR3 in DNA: TGTGCCAGCAGCCAGCTCGTCTACGAGCAGTACTTC. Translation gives CASSQLVYEQYF.

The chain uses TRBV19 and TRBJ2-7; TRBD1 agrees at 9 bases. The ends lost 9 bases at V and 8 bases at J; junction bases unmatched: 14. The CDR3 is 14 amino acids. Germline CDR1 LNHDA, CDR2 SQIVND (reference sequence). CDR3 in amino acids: CASQTGTGSSKQYF. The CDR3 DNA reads TGTGCCAGCCAGACCGGGACAGGGTCTTCCAAGCAGTACTTC.

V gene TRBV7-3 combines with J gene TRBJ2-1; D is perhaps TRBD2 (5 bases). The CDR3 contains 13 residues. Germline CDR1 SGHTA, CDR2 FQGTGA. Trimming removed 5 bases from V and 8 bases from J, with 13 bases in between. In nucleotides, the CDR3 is TGTGCCAGCAGCCCAGGACTCCTCTATGAGCAGTTCTTC. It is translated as CASSPGLLYEQFF.

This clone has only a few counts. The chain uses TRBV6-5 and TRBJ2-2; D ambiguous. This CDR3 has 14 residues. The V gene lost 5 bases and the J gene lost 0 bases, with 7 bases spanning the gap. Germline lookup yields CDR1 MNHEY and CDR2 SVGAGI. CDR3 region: CASSPTSNTGELFF. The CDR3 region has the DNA TGTGCCAGCAGTCCTACATCGAACACCGGGGAGCTGTTTTTT.

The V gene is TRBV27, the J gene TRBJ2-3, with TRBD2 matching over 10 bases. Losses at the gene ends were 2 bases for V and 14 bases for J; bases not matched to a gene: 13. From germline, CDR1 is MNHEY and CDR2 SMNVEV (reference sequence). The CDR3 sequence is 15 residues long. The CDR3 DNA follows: TGTGCCAGCAGTTTAAGAGCGGGGGGGTCAGTTCTATGGTATTTT. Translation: CASSLRAGGSVLWYF.

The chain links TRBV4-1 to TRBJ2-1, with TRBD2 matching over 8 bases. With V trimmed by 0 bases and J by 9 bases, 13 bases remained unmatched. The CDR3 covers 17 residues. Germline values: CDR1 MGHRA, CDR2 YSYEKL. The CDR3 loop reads CASSQEDSGMVPGEQFF. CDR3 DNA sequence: TGCGCCAGCAGCCAAGAGGATAGCGGGATGGTCCCAGGTGAGCAGTTCTTC.